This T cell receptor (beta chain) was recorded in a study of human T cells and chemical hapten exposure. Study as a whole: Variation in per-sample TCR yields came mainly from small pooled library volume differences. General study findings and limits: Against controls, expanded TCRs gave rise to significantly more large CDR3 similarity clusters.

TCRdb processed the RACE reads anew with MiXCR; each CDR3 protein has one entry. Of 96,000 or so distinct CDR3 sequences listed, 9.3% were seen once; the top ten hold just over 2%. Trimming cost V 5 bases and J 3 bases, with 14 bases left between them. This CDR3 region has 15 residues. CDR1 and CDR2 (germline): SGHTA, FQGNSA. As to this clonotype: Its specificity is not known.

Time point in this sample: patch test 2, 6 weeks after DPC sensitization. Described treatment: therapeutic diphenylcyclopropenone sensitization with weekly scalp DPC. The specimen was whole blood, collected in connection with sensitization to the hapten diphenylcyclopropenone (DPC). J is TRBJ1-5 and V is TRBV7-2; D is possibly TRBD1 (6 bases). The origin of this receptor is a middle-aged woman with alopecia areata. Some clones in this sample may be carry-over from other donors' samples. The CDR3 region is CASSLDSVANQPQHF. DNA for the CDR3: TGTGCCAGCAGCCTGGACAGTGTGGCCAATCAGCCCCAGCATTTT.